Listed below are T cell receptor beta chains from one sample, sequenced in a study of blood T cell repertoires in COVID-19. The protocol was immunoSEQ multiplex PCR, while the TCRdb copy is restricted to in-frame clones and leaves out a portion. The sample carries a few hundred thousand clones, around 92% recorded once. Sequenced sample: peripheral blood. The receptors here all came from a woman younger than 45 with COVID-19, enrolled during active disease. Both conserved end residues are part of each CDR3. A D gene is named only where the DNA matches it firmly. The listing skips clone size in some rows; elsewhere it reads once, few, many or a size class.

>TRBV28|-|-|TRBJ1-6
CASGPGGVREEPPLHF
TGTGCCAGCGGCCCCGGAGGGGTCAGGGAGGAACCACCCCTCCACTTT
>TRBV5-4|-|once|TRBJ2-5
CASSLGGSLQETQYF
TGTGCCAGCAGCCTAGGGGGTTCACTCCAAGAGACCCAGTACTTC
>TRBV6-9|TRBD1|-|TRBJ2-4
CASSNSGTGRGGDIQYF
TGTGCCAGCAGTAACTCCGGGACAGGGAGGGGCGGAGACATTCAGTACTTC
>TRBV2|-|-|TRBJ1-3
CASSQSIQGSSGNTIYF
TGTGCCAGCAGTCAAAGCATACAGGGCTCGTCTGGAAACACCATATATTTT
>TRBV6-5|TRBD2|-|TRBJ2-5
CASKPSGVRETQYF
TGTGCCAGCAAACCAAGCGGGGTCCGGGAGACCCAGTACTTC
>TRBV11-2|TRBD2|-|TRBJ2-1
CAGSELAGSYNEQFF
TGTGCCGGCAGTGAACTAGCGGGCAGCTACAATGAGCAGTTCTTC
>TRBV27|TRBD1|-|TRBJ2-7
CASSLRQGYEQYF
TGTGCCAGCAGTTTAAGACAGGGGTACGAGCAGTACTTC
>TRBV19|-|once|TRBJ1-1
CASTDRLNTEAFF
TGTGCCAGCACTGACAGGTTGAACACTGAAGCTTTCTTT
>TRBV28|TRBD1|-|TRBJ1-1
CASSSPGGGTEAFF
TGTGCCAGCAGTTCCCCAGGGGGCGGAACTGAAGCTTTCTTT
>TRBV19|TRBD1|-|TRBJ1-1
CASVDRGKGGHTEAFF
TGTGCCAGTGTTGACAGGGGTAAGGGGGGACACACTGAAGCTTTCTTT
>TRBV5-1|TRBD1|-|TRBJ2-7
CASSVVTGTASYEQYF
TGCGCCAGCAGCGTCGTAACCGGGACAGCTTCCTACGAGCAGTACTTC
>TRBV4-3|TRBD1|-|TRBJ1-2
CASSQEWPGTGRKNYGYTF
TGCGCCAGCAGCCAAGAATGGCCCGGGACAGGGAGGAAGAACTATGGCTACACCTTC
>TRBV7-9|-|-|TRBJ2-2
CASSPLGPGELFF
TGTGCCAGCAGCCCCCTTGGGCCCGGGGAGCTGTTTTTT
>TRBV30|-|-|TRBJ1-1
CAWSKGPRGGTEAFF
TGTGCCTGGAGTAAAGGACCACGGGGAGGCACTGAAGCTTTCTTT
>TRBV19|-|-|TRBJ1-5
CASSSSRGQGQPQHF
TGTGCCAGTAGCTCATCGCGGGGGCAGGGGCAGCCCCAGCATTTT
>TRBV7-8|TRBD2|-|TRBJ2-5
CASSFSGGETQYF
TGTGCCAGCAGCTTTAGCGGGGGAGAGACCCAGTACTTC
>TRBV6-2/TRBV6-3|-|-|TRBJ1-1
CASSYSSSLGTWATEAFF
TGTGCCAGCAGTTACTCGAGTAGTTTGGGCACCTGGGCCACTGAAGCTTTCTTT
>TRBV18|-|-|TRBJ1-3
CASSPRGKGGNTIYF
TGTGCCAGCTCACCCAGGGGTAAAGGTGGAAACACCATATATTTT
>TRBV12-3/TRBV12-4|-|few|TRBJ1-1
CASSFGGTEAFF
TGTGCCAGCAGTTTCGGGGGCACTGAAGCTTTCTTT
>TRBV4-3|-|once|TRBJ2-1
CASSQDLRTGSIYNEQFF
TGCGCCAGCAGCCAAGATCTACGTACGGGAAGCATCTACAATGAGCAGTTCTTC